Presented here are 15 T cell receptor beta chains from one specimen sequenced in a study of prognosis after radiotherapy for stage I lung cancer. Two-round multiplex PCR, the amplification method, yielded TCR beta CDR3 from genomic DNA. Primers targeting each individual TRBV and TRBJ gene were applied in first-round PCR. TCRdb ran MiXCR on the multiplex PCR reads and lists one entry per CDR3 protein. In the table there are 26,000 or so distinct CDR3 sequences, about 30% of which are singletons. The material was PBMCs, obtained before or after stereotactic body radiation therapy (not recorded which). The receptors were sampled from a donor at least 50 years old with non-small cell lung cancer.

As concerns this clonotype: A read error may account for a junction end that differs from germline. The rearrangement uses TRBV2 and TRBJ1-5; 12 nucleotides agree with TRBD1. There are 16 residues in the CDR3. Per the germline V gene, CDR1 is SNHLY and CDR2 is FYNNEI. The DNA for the CDR3 is TGTGCCAGCAGTGAGGGGACAGGGGGCTTAGGTCAGCCCAAGCACTTT. Translating it yields CASSEGTGGLGQPKHF.

On this clonotype: With a much larger clone just one base away, this may be a read error. The chain is built from TRBV28 and TRBJ1-1, with 9 bases that match TRBD1. CDR1 and CDR2 (germline): MDHEN, SYDVKM. This CDR3 region has 14 residues. J was trimmed by 10 bases and V by 4 bases; bases with no gene match: 10. In DNA, the CDR3 is TGTGCCAGCAGTTCTACAGGGGGCGTACGGGGAGCTTTCTTT. Its protein product is CASSSTGGVRGAFF.

This clonotype was seen repeatedly, ten times or more. The V gene is TRBV5-6, the J gene TRBJ1-2, with 7 positions matching TRBD1. V dropped 0 bases and J dropped 4; count of bases not matched to a gene: 6. There are 15 residues in the CDR3. Germline values: CDR1 SGHDT, CDR2 YYEEEE. The CDR3 DNA reads as TGTGCCAGCAGCTTGGTGGACAGGAACGCCTATGGCTACACCTTC. Translated, it gives CASSLVDRNAYGYTF.

This clonotype was counted ten times or more. The gene calls are TRBV6-9 and TRBJ2-5, with 16 bases aligning to TRBD2. V lost 4 bases and J lost 2; bases outside the gene matches: 1. This CDR3 is 16 amino acids long. Germline CDR1 is MNHGY and CDR2 is SVAAGI. The CDR3 nucleotides read TGTGCCAGCAGTTTGGGACTAGCGGGGGGGCAAGAGACCCAGTACTTC. This gives the protein CASSLGLAGGQETQYF.

V is TRBV5-1 and J is TRBJ2-7, with a tentative D call TRBD1 (6 bases). This CDR3 spans 14 amino acids. V lost 4 bases to trimming and J lost 2 bases, with 13 bases between them. Germline CDR1 reads SGHRS; CDR2 reads YFSETQ. Written as DNA, the CDR3 is TGCGCCAGCAGCGCAGACAGGCGCGCCTACGAGCAGTACTTC. Its translation is CASSADRRAYEQYF.

For the CDR3, the DNA is TGTGCCAGCAGATCCGGAACTACAGGGGTGAGCAATTATCCCCAGCATTTT. Translating gives CASRSGTTGVSNYPQHF. The chain employs TRBV28 and TRBJ1-5; TRBD1 agrees at 7 bases. The CDR3 is 17 amino acids. Germline V gene lookup returns CDR1 MDHEN and CDR2 SYDVKM. The J segment lost 10 bases and the V segment lost 6 bases, leaving 21 bases of the junction unmatched. Full variable domain (remainder filled in from reference TRBV28 and TRBJ1-5): DVKVTQSSRYLVKRTGEKVFLECVQDMDHENMFWYRQDPGLGLRLIYFSYDVKMKEKGDIPEGYSVSREKKERFSLILESASTNQTSMYLCASRSGTTGVSNYPQHFGDGTRLSIL.

This clonotype was seen many times. J is TRBJ2-3 and V is TRBV5-1, with 8 bases lining up with TRBD2. Trimming removed 5 bases from V and 1 base from J; junction bases left unmatched: 3. CDR1 and CDR2 (germline): SGHRS, YFSETQ. The CDR3 has 14 amino acids. The CDR3 protein is CASRKAGGTDTQYF. CDR3 nucleotide sequence: TGCGCCAGCAGAAAAGCGGGGGGCACAGATACGCAGTATTTT.

The chain carries TRBV6-5 and TRBJ2-7; 7 bases are shared with TRBD2. Germline CDR1 is MNHEY and CDR2 is SVGAGI. The CDR3 has 14 amino acids. The V segment lost 2 bases and the J segment 4 bases; nucleotides outside the gene matches: 5. CDR3 sequence reads: CASSYTSAKYEQYF. The CDR3, as DNA: TGTGCCAGCAGTTACACTAGCGCGAAGTACGAGCAGTACTTC.

This clonotype has ten or more counts. The chain carries TRBV5-1 and TRBJ2-1; no reliable D call. There are 14 residues in the CDR3. Germline V gene data show CDR1 as SGHRS and CDR2 as YFSETQ. V was pared by 2 bases and J by 3 bases, with 9 bases between. This chain's CDR3 is CASSLATYYNEQFF. CDR3 in DNA: TGCGCCAGCAGCTTAGCGACATACTACAATGAGCAGTTCTTC. The full variable domain, with the rest looked up from reference TRBV5-1 and TRBJ2-1, is KAGVTQTPRYLIKTRGQQVTLSCSPISGHRSVSWYQQTPGQGLQFLFEYFSETQRNKGNFPGRFSGRQFSNSRSEMNVSTLELGDSALYLCASSLATYYNEQFFGPGTRLTVL.

This chain joins TRBV12-3 or TRBV12-4 and TRBJ1-1; 8 bases align to TRBD1. The CDR3 spans 16 residues. J was trimmed by 4 bases and V by 7 bases; bases with no gene match: 14. CDR3 amino acids: CASIFARQGSVTEAFF. In nucleotides, the CDR3 is TGTGCCAGCATTTTCGCCCGACAGGGGTCGGTCACTGAAGCTTTCTTT.

The chain joins TRBV7-2 to TRBJ1-6; TRBD1 is a possible D gene (6 bases). The CDR3 is 13 amino acids. The germline V and J ends were trimmed by 5 bases and 10 bases, with 12 bases remaining between them. The germline V gene has CDR1 SGHTA and CDR2 FQGNSA. CDR3 in amino acids: CASSPRGVSPLHF. In DNA form, the CDR3 reads TGTGCCAGCAGCCCAAGGGGGGTATCACCCCTCCACTTT.

The J gene is TRBJ1-5, the V gene TRBV6-2 or TRBV6-3, with 8 nucleotides matching TRBD1. The CDR3 length is 14 residues. Trimming removed 5 bases from V and 11 bases from J; junction bases left unmatched: 11. CDR1 is MNHEY, CDR2 SVGEGT, per germline. In nucleotides, the CDR3 is TGTGCCAGCAGTGTGACAGGGGCACGACAGTCCCAGCATTTT. Translation gives CASSVTGARQSQHF.

This clonotype was seen ten or more times. The chain uses TRBV20-1 and TRBJ1-6, with 7 bases that match TRBD1. CDR1 and CDR2 from the germline V gene are DFQATT and SNEGSKA (reference sequence). With V trimmed by 1 base and J by 10 bases, 7 bases remained unmatched. The length of the CDR3 is 14 residues. For the CDR3, the DNA is TGCAGTGCTAGAGTTGACAGGGTTAGATCACCCCTCCACTTT. As protein: CSARVDRVRSPLHF.

This clonotype was observed at least ten times. The CDR3 is CASTKNPSGVGEKLFF. CDR3 DNA sequence: TGTGCCAGTACAAAAAACCCTTCAGGGGTCGGGGAAAAACTGTTTTTT. The rearrangement links TRBV19 to TRBJ1-4, with D possibly TRBD1 on 6 matching bases. V was pared by 7 bases and J by 8 bases, with 23 bases between. This CDR3 has 16 amino acids. Germline lookup yields CDR1 LNHDA and CDR2 SQIVND (reference sequence).

Turning to this clonotype: One base separates it from a far larger clone, so it is likely a read error. V is TRBV6-4 and J is TRBJ2-6; the match to TRBD1 covers 10 bases. From germline, CDR1 is MRHNA and CDR2 SNTAGT. This CDR3 contains 17 residues. The CDR3 here is CASSRTGGISRANVLTF. CDR3 coding DNA: TGTGCCAGCAGTAGGACAGGGGGAATCTCTCGGGCCAACGTCCTGACTTTC.